The sample holds one count of the clone carrying this T cell receptor (beta chain). This specimen belongs to a study of shared clonotypes between healthy human individuals. This CDR3 is built from 19 residues. V gave up 2 bases and J gave up 0 bases; unmatched junction bases: 12. The V gene's germline CDR1 is SGHRS and CDR2 YFSETQ. TCRdb's table, derived via immunoSEQ multiplex PCR, lists solely in-frame clones and lacks some. Of over 2 million clones listed, roughly 92% are singletons. Input material: naive CD4+ T cells from PBMCs. Subset denoted: CD45RA+ positively selected. The receptor comes from a young man in good health. Some clones in this sample may be carry-over from other donors' samples. The V gene is TRBV5-1, the J gene TRBJ2-1; 9 bases agree with TRBD2. CDR3 sequence reads: CASSFSDRTSANSYNEQFF. Here the CDR3 DNA reads TGCGCCAGCAGCTTCTCTGACAGGACTAGCGCTAACTCCTACAATGAGCAGTTCTTC.